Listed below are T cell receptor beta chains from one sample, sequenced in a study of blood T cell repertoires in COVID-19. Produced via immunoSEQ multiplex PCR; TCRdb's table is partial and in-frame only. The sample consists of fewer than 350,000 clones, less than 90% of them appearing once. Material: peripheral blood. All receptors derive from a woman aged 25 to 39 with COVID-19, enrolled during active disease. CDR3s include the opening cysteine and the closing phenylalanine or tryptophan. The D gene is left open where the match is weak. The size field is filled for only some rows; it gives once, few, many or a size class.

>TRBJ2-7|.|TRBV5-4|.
CASSLGVAGEQYF
TGTGCCAGCAGCCTCGGGGTGGCGGGCGAGCAGTACTTC
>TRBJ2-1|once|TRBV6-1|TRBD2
CASSDEAGGRNEQFF
TGTGCCAGCAGTGATGAAGCGGGGGGGCGAAATGAGCAGTTCTTC
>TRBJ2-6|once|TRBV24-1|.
CATSDSGGRGAGANVLTF
TGTGCCACCAGTGATTCGGGTGGCAGGGGGGCCGGGGCCAACGTCCTGACTTTC
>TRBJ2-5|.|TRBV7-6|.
CASSSLRQETQYF
TGTGCCAGCAGTTCCCTGCGCCAAGAGACCCAGTACTTC
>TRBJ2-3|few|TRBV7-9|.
CASSLASRGGDTDTQYF
TGTGCCAGCAGCTTAGCGTCTAGAGGGGGGGACACAGATACGCAGTATTTT
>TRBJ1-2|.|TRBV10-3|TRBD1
CAISVSTGGYGYTF
TGTGCCATCAGTGTTTCAACAGGGGGCTATGGCTACACCTTC
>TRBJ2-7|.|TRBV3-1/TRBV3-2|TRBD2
CASSLSGGTYEQYF
TGTGCCAGCAGCCTTAGCGGGGGGACCTACGAGCAGTACTTC
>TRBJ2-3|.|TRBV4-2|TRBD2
CASTRGGGTDTQYF
TGTGCCAGCACCCGCGGCGGGGGGACAGATACGCAGTATTTT
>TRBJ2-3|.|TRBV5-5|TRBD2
CASSARPGVAGVQGTQYF
TGTGCCAGCAGCGCCCGCCCCGGGGTAGCGGGGGTGCAGGGTACGCAGTATTTT
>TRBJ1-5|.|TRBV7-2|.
CASSLDGRGLAQHF
TGTGCCAGCAGCTTAGACGGCAGGGGCTTGGCCCAGCATTTT
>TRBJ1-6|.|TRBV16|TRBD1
CASSRPTGANSPLHF
TGTGCCAGCAGCCGACCGACAGGGGCTAATTCACCCCTCCACTTT
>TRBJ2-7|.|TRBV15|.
CATSSGGGSGNSYEQYF
TGTGCCACCAGCAGTGGGGGCGGTTCGGGCAACTCCTACGAGCAGTACTTC
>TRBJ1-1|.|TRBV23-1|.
CASSQSRLMNTEAFF
TGCGCCAGCAGTCAATCAAGACTCATGAACACTGAAGCTTTCTTT
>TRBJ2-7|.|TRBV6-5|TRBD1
CATLSLQGNREQYF
TGTGCCACCCTTAGTCTACAGGGGAATAGGGAGCAGTACTTC
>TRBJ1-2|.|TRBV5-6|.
CASSLSGDGYTF
TGTGCCAGCAGCTTGTCAGGGGATGGCTACACCTTC
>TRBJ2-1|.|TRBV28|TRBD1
CASTIPTPGQTLEQFF
TGTGCCAGCACCATACCCACTCCGGGACAGACCCTTGAGCAGTTCTTC
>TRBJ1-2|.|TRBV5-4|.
CTSSLERAEYGYTF
TGTACCAGCAGCTTGGAGAGGGCAGAGTATGGCTACACCTTC
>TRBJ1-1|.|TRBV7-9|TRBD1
CASSLVQGARTEAFF
TGTGCCAGCAGCTTAGTACAGGGGGCTCGCACTGAAGCTTTCTTT
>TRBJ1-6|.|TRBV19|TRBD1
CASSMGQATYNSPLHF
TGTGCCAGTAGTATGGGACAGGCCACCTATAATTCACCCCTCCACTTT
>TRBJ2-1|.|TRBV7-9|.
CASSLGGLSYNEQFF
TGTGCCAGCAGCTTAGGAGGTCTCTCCTACAATGAGCAGTTCTTC
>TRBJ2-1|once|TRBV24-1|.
CATSVYGDEQFF
TGTGCCACCAGTGTTTACGGGGATGAGCAGTTCTTC
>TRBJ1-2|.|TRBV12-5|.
CASGPTPYGYTF
TGTGCTAGTGGACCGACACCTTATGGCTACACCTTC
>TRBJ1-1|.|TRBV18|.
CASSPPGSRRLMNTEAFF
TGTGCCAGCTCACCCCCGGGTTCCCGACGCTTAATGAACACTGAAGCTTTCTTT
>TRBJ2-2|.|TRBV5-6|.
CASSLESGYTGELFF
TGTGCCAGCAGCTTGGAATCCGGGTACACCGGGGAGCTGTTTTTT
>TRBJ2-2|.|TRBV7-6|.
CASSRGGLKAGELFF
TGTGCCAGCTCCCGCGGGGGCCTTAAGGCCGGGGAGCTGTTTTTT
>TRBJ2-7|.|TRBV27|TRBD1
CASSSAGTGNYEQYF
TGTGCCAGCAGTTCGGCGGGGACAGGGAACTACGAGCAGTACTTC
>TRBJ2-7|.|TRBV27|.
CASSPGPHYEQYF
TGTGCCAGCAGCCCCGGTCCCCACTACGAGCAGTACTTC
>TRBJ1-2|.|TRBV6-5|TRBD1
CASRLGTGRRYTF
TGTGCCAGCAGACTAGGGACAGGGCGGCGCTACACCTTC
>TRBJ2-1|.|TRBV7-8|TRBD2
CASSFGLAGGPLVTYNEQFF
TGTGCCAGCAGCTTTGGCCTAGCGGGGGGGCCTCTTGTTACCTACAATGAGCAGTTCTTC
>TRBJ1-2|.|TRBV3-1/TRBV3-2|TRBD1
CASSDRGTGLYGYTF
TGTGCCAGCAGCGACCGTGGGACAGGGCTCTATGGCTACACCTTC
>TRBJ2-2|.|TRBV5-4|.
CASSLFKNTGELFF
TGTGCCAGCAGCTTGTTCAAGAACACCGGGGAGCTGTTTTTT
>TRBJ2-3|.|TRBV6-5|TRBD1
CASSRDSLWGAQYF
TGTGCCAGCAGCCGGGACAGCTTATGGGGAGCGCAGTATTTT
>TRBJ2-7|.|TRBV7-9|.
CASSFATTAIPYEQYF
TGTGCCAGCAGCTTTGCTACTACGGCGATTCCATACGAGCAGTACTTC
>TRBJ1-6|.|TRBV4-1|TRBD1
CASSQDPLGQGNSPLHF
TGCGCCAGCAGCCAAGATCCGCTAGGACAGGGAAATTCACCCCTCCACTTT
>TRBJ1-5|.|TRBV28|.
CASSLGGRRQPQHF
TGTGCCAGCAGTTTGGGGGGAAGGAGACAGCCCCAGCATTTT
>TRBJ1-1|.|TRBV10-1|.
CASSEYVETVTFF
TGCGCCAGCAGTGAGTATGTGGAGACAGTAACTTTCTTT
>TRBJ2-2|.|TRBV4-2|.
CASSQDRRAGELFF
TGTGCCAGCAGCCAAGATCGGCGGGCCGGGGAGCTGTTTTTT
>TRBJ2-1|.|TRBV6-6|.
CASGPAAYNEQFF
TGTGCCAGCGGGCCGGCAGCCTACAATGAGCAGTTCTTC
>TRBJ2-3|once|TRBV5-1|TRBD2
CASSLETAGGDTQYF
TGCGCCAGCAGCTTGGAAACAGCGGGGGGCGATACGCAGTATTTT
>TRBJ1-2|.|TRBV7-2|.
CASSNLFRRNYGYTF
TGTGCCAGCAGCAATCTCTTCCGGCGGAACTATGGCTACACCTTC
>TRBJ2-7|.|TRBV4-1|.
CASSQVDSATYEQYF
TGCGCCAGCAGCCAAGTAGACAGCGCAACCTACGAGCAGTACTTC
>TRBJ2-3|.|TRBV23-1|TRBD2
CASSPPLGGGTYF
TGCGCCAGCAGTCCACCTCTGGGCGGGGGGACGTATTTT
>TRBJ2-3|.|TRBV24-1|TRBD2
CATSDPRTSADTQYF
TGTGCCACCAGTGACCCTCGGACTAGCGCAGATACGCAGTATTTT
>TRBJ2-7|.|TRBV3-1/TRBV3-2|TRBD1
CASSQEGRGKGSSYEQYF
TGTGCCAGCAGCCAAGAGGGCAGGGGGAAAGGGAGTTCCTACGAGCAGTACTTC
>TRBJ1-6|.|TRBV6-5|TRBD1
CASSPDRGVSPLHF
TGTGCCAGCAGCCCAGACAGGGGAGTTTCACCCCTCCACTTT
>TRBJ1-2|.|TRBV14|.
CASSQTGKANYGYTF
TGTGCCAGCAGCCAGACAGGAAAAGCTAACTATGGCTACACCTTC
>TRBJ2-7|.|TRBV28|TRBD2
CASSFGLAEPDYYEQYF
TGTGCCAGCAGTTTTGGACTAGCGGAACCAGATTACTACGAGCAGTACTTC